The clone carrying this TCR beta chain was seen many times. Its matching antigen is unknown. The V end lost 5 bases, the J end lost 7 bases, and 15 bases lay between the germline ends. Per germline, CDR1 LNHDA and CDR2 SQIVND (reference sequence). The CDR3 covers 14 residues. A single record per CDR3 protein comes from TCRdb applying MiXCR to the PCR reads. The sample has about 640,000 distinct CDR3 sequences; about 20% are singletons. These data originate in a study of molecular identifiers for immune sequencing clone quantification. Regarding the study as a whole: Effector cells kept over 99% of their molecules in clones above 20 RNA copies, while naive cells kept under 1% there.

The chain employs TRBV19 and TRBJ2-1; TRBD2 is a possible D gene (6 bases). Material for sequencing was naive CD8+ T cells from blood, with Jurkat cell RNA spiked in. Specified subset: FACS-sorted CD8+CD4-CCR7+CD45RA+ naive T cells. The source is a human donor in good health. Some libraries in this study had Jurkat cell RNA spiked in. The CDR3 DNA reads TGTGCCAGTAGTGACGGAGGGGAGGAGAATGAGCAGTTCTTC. It encodes CASSDGGEENEQFF.